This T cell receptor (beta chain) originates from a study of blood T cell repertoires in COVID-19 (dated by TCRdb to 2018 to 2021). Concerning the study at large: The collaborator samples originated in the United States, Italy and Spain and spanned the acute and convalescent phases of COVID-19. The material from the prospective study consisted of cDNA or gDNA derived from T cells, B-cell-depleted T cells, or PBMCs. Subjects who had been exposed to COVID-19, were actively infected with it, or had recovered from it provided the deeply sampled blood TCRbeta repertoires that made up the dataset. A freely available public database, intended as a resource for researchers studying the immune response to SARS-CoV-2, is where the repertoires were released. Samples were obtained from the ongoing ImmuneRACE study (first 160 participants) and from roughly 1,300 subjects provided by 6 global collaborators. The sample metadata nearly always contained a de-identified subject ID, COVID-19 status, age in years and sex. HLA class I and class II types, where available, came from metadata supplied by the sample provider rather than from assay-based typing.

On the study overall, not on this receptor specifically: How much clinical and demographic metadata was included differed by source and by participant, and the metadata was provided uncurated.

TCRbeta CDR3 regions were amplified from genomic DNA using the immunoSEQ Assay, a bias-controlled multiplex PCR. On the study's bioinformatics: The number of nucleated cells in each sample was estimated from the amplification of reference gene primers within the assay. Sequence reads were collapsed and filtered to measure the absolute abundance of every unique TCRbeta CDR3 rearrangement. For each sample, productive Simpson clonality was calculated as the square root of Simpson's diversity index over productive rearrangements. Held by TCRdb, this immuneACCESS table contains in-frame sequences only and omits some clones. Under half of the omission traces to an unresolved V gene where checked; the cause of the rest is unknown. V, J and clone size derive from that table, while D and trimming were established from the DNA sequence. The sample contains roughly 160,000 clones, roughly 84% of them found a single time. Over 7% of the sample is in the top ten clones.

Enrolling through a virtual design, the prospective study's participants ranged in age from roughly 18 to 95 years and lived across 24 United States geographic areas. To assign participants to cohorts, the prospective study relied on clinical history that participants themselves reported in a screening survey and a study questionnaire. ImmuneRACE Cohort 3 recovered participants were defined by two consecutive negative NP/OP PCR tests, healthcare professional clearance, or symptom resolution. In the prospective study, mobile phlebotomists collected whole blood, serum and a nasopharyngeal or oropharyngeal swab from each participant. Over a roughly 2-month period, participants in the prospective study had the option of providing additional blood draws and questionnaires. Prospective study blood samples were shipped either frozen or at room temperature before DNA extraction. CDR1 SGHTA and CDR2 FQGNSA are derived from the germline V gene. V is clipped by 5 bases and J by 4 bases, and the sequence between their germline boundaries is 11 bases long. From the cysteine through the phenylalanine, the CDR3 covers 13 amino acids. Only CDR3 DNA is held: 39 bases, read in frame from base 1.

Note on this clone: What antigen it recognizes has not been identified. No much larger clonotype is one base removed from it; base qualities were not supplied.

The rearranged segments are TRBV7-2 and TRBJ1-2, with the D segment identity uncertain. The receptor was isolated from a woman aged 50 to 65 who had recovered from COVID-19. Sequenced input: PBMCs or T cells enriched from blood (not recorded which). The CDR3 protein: CASSADPGYGYTF. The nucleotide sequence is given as TGTGCCAGCAGCGCCGACCCGGGCTATGGCTACACCTTC.